This entry describes one TCR beta chain. Produced via immunoSEQ multiplex PCR; TCRdb's table is partial and in-frame only. The sample yields approximately 84,000 clones, 98% seen once. This record comes from a study of technical replicates of blood from four donors. Trimming at V came to 1 base and at J to 0 bases, leaving 8 bases not matched to a gene. This CDR3 region has 18 residues. The germline CDR1 and CDR2 sequences are SEHNR and FQNEAQ (reference sequence). J is TRBJ1-3 and V is TRBV7-9; 8 nucleotides agree with TRBD1. The sequencing input was T cells isolated from PBMCs. This receptor was taken from a human donor in good health. CDR3 sequence (DNA): TGTGCCAGCAGCTTAGAATTGAGGGACAGGTTCTCTGGAAACACCATATATTTT. Protein product: CASSLELRDRFSGNTIYF.